The rows below give T cell receptor beta chains drawn from one sample of a study of CD8+ T cells in alopecia areata. Assay used: immunoSEQ multiplex PCR; TCRdb lists only in-frame clones, some missing. The sample contains about 200,000 clones, 50% to 65% of which appear only once. Material: CD4+ T cells sorted from blood, obtained at week 0. These receptors all come from a human donor with alopecia areata. Both conserved end residues are part of each CDR3. D genes are given only for firm matches. Some rows mark clone size as missing; the rest say once, few, many or name a class of expanded clone.

J | V | D | size | CDR3 | DNA
TRBJ1-1 | TRBV18 | NA | NA | CASSPLAKSMNTEAFF | TGTGCCAGCTCACCCCTCGCGAAGTCAATGAACACTGAAGCTTTCTTT
TRBJ2-3 | TRBV2 | NA | NA | CASKPGYITDTQYF | TGTGCCAGCAAACCGGGCTACATCACAGATACGCAGTATTTT
TRBJ2-7 | TRBV10-3 | TRBD2 | NA | CAIRLAGGPDEQYF | TGTGCCATCAGGCTAGCGGGGGGGCCGGACGAGCAGTACTTC
TRBJ1-1 | TRBV29-1 | TRBD1 | few | CSVSGGNTEAFF | TGCAGCGTTTCAGGGGGGAACACTGAAGCTTTCTTT
TRBJ1-2 | TRBV7-9 | NA | once | CASSLEGGYTF | TGTGCCAGCAGCTTAGAGGGAGGCTACACCTTC
TRBJ2-7 | TRBV6-1 | TRBD1 | NA | CASSEYDRVYEQYF | TGTGCCAGCAGTGAATACGACAGGGTCTACGAGCAGTACTTC
TRBJ1-1 | TRBV12-5 | NA | once | CASGLVMSGNTEAFF | TGTGCTAGTGGTTTGGTAATGAGTGGGAACACTGAAGCTTTCTTT
TRBJ2-7 | TRBV19 | NA | NA | CASSIGPREQYF | TGTGCCAGTAGTATCGGCCCGCGCGAGCAGTACTTC
TRBJ2-1 | TRBV27 | NA | NA | CASSLRYGVDNEQFF | TGTGCCAGCAGTTTAAGGTATGGGGTGGACAATGAGCAGTTCTTC
TRBJ1-3 | TRBV30 | TRBD1 | NA | CAWSFRTGVTGNTIYF | TGTGCCTGGTCCTTTAGGACAGGGGTTACTGGAAACACCATATATTTT
TRBJ2-3 | TRBV18 | NA | few | CASSPNSAGSTDTQYF | TGTGCCAGCTCACCCAACTCCGCGGGAAGCACAGATACGCAGTATTTT
TRBJ1-2 | TRBV30 | NA | NA | CAWSETGPYGYTF | TGTGCCTGGAGTGAGACGGGACCCTATGGCTACACCTTC
TRBJ2-7 | TRBV9 | TRBD2 | NA | CASSVSQREADEQYF | TGTGCCAGCAGCGTATCCCAGCGGGAGGCCGACGAGCAGTACTTC
TRBJ2-2 | TRBV25-1 | TRBD1 | NA | CASSARQGARTGELFF | TGTGCCAGCAGTGCCCGACAGGGGGCCCGCACCGGGGAGCTGTTTTTT
TRBJ2-3 | TRBV6-5 | NA | NA | CASRRSTDTQYF | TGTGCCAGCAGGAGGAGCACAGATACGCAGTATTTT
TRBJ2-3 | TRBV9 | NA | once | CASTPSGGPSTDTQYF | TGTGCCAGCACCCCCTCGGGGGGCCCTAGCACAGATACGCAGTATTTT
TRBJ2-5 | TRBV20-1 | NA | NA | CSASRQETQYF | TGCAGTGCTAGCCGACAAGAGACCCAGTACTTC
TRBJ2-3 | TRBV5-1 | NA | NA | CASSSLGSLTDTQYF | TGCGCCAGCAGCTCCCTAGGCAGCCTCACAGATACGCAGTATTTT
TRBJ2-1 | TRBV7-6 | TRBD2 | NA | CASSYDPLAGSYNEQFF | TGTGCCAGCAGCTACGACCCCTTAGCGGGCTCCTACAATGAGCAGTTCTTC
TRBJ2-7 | TRBV20-1 | NA | once | CSAIEGYEQYF | TGCAGTGCCATTGAAGGGTACGAGCAGTACTTC
TRBJ1-5 | TRBV4-1 | TRBD1 | few | CASSQEGGGNQPQHF | TGCGCCAGCAGCCAAGAAGGGGGCGGGAATCAGCCCCAGCATTTT
TRBJ1-1 | TRBV5-1 | TRBD1 | few | CASNMGQTNTEAFF | TGCGCCAGCAACATGGGACAGACGAACACTGAAGCTTTCTTT
TRBJ1-1 | TRBV2 | TRBD1 | NA | CASIVTGADTEAFF | TGTGCCAGCATCGTGACAGGGGCGGACACTGAAGCTTTCTTT
TRBJ1-1 | TRBV9 | NA | NA | CATSPDGLNTEAFF | TGTGCCACCTCCCCCGACGGCTTGAACACTGAAGCTTTCTTT
TRBJ2-4 | TRBV25-1 | NA | NA | CASSEYPPDRNIQYF | TGTGCCAGCAGTGAATACCCACCCGACCGAAACATTCAGTACTTC
TRBJ2-7 | TRBV10-2 | NA | once | CASSTGTAAYEQYF | TGCGCCAGCTCCACAGGGACGGCAGCCTACGAGCAGTACTTC
TRBJ1-4 | TRBV9 | NA | NA | CASSPHSSTNEKLFF | TGTGCCAGCAGCCCCCACAGCTCAACTAATGAAAAACTGTTTTTT
TRBJ2-6 | TRBV7-2 | NA | NA | CASSSGGSGANVLTF | TGTGCCAGCAGCTCTGGAGGCTCTGGGGCCAACGTCCTGACTTTC